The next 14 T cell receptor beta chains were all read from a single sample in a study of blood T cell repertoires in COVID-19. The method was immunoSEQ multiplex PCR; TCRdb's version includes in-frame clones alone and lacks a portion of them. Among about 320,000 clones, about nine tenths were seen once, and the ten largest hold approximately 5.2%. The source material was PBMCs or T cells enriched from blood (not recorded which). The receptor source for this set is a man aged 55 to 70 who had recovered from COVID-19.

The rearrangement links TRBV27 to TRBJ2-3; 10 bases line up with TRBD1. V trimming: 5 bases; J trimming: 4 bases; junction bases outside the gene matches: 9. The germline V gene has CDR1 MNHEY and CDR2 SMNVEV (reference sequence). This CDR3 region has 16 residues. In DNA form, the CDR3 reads TGTGCCAGCAGTCCGAGGACAGGGGGAGATCCAGATACGCAGTATTTT. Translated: CASSPRTGGDPDTQYF.

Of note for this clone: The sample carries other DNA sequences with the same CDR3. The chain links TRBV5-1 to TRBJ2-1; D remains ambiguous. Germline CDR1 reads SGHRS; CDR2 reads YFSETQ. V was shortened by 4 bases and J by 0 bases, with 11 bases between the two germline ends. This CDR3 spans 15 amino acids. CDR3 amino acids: CASSPSASSYNEQFF. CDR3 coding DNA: TGCGCCAGCAGCCCTTCGGCTAGCTCCTACAATGAGCAGTTCTTC. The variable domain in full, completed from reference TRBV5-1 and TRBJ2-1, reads KAGVTQTPRYLIKTRGQQVTLSCSPISGHRSVSWYQQTPGQGLQFLFEYFSETQRNKGNFPGRFSGRQFSNSRSEMNVSTLELGDSALYLCASSPSASSYNEQFFGPGTRLTVL.

DNA of the CDR3: TGTGCCAGCAGCGTAGCTGGCCTAGATTCACCCCTCCACTTT. Translation gives CASSVAGLDSPLHF. V gene TRBV9 combines with J gene TRBJ1-6; D uncertain. The CDR3 is 14 residues long. V gave up 0 bases and J gave up 8 bases, with 9 bases separating them. Germline values: CDR1 SGDLS, CDR2 YYNGEE.

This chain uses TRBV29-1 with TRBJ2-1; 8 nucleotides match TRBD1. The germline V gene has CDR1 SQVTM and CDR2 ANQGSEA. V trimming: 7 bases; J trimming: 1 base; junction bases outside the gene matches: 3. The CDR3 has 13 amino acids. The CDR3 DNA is TGCAGCGCGCGACAGGGGTCCTACAATGAGCAGTTCTTC. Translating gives CSARQGSYNEQFF.

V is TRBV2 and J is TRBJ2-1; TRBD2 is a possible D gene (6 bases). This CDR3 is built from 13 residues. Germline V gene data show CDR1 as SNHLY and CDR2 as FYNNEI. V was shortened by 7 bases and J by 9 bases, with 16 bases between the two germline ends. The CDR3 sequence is CASTQGRGGEQFF. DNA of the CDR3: TGTGCCAGCACGCAGGGCCGGGGAGGTGAGCAGTTCTTC.

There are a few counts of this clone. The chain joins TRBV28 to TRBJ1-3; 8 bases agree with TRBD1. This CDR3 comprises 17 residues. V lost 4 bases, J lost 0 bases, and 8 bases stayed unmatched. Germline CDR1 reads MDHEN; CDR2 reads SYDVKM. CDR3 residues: CASSSRGQAFSGNTIYF. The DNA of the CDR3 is TGTGCCAGCAGTTCCAGGGGACAGGCATTCTCTGGAAACACCATATATTTT.

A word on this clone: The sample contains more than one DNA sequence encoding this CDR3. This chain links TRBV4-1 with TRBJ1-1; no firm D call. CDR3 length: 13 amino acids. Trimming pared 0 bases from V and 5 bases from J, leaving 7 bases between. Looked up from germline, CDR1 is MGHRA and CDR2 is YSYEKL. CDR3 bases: TGCGCCAGCAGCCAAGACGAGGGAACTGAAGCTTTCTTT. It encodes CASSQDEGTEAFF.

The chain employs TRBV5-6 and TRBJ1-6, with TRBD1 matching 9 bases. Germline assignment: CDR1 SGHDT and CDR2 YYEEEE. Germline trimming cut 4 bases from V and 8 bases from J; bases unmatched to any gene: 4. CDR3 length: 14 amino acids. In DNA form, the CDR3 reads TGTGCCAGCAGCCTAGGGACAGGGTATTCACCCCTCCACTTT. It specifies CASSLGTGYSPLHF.

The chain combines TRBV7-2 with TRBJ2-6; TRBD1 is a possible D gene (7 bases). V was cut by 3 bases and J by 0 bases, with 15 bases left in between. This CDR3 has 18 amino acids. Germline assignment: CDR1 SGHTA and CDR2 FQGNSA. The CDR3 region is CASSLAGQSSSGANVLTF. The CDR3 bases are TGTGCCAGCAGCTTGGCGGGACAGTCCAGCTCTGGGGCCAACGTCCTGACTTTC.

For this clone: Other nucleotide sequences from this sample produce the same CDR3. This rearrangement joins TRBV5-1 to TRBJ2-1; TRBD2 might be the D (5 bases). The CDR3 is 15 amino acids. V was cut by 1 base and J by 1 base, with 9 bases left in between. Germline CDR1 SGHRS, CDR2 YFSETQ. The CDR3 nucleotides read TGCGCCAGCAGCTTGCAGGCGGGTTCCTACAATGAGCAGTTCTTC. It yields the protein CASSLQAGSYNEQFF. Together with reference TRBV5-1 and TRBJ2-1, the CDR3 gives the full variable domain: KAGVTQTPRYLIKTRGQQVTLSCSPISGHRSVSWYQQTPGQGLQFLFEYFSETQRNKGNFPGRFSGRQFSNSRSEMNVSTLELGDSALYLCASSLQAGSYNEQFFGPGTRLTVL.

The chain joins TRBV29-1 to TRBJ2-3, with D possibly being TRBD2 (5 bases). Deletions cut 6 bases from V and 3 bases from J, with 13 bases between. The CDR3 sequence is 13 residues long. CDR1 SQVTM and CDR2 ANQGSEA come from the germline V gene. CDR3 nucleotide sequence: TGCAGCGTGGACCAAACGGGGACAGATACGCAGTATTTT. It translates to CSVDQTGTDTQYF.

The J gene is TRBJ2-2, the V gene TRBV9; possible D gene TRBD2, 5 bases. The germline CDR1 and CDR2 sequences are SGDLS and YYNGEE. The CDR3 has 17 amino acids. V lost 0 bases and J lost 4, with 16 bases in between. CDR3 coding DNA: TGTGCCAGCAGCGTAGAAGAGGGCCAAACTTTCACCGGGGAGCTGTTTTTT. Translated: CASSVEEGQTFTGELFF.

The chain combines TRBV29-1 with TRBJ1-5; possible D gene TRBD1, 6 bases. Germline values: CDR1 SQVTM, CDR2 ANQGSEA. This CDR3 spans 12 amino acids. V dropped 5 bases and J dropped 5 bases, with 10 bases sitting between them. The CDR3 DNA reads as TGCAGCGTTAGGACAGCCGATCAGCCCCAGCATTTT. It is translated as CSVRTADQPQHF.

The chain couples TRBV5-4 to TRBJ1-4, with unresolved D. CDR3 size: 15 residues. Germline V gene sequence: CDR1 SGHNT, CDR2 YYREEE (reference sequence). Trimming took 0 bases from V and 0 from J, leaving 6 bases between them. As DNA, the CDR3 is TGTGCCAGCAGCTTGGATCCCACAACTAATGAAAAACTGTTTTTT. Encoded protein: CASSLDPTTNEKLFF.